The 3 T cell receptor beta chains listed next were all sequenced from one sample in a study of shared clonotypes between healthy human individuals. TCRdb's table, derived via immunoSEQ multiplex PCR, lists solely in-frame clones and lacks some. The data contain roughly 1.5 million clones, under 99% of them singletons. Sequenced: naive CD4+ T cells sorted from blood. Subset: CD45RA+ positively selected. These receptors were taken from a man aged 25-45 years in good health.

The chain couples TRBV11-3 to TRBJ2-1; maybe TRBD2 (5 bases). CDR1 and CDR2 (germline): SGHNT, YENEEA. There are 13 residues in the CDR3. Trimming removed 1 base at V and 6 bases at J, with 7 bases between. The CDR3 is CASSLGGINEQFF. The DNA for the CDR3 is TGTGCCAGCAGCTTAGGAGGGATCAATGAGCAGTTCTTC.

This sequence joins TRBV2 and TRBJ2-7; D not resolved. V was shortened by 1 base and J by 10 bases, with 14 bases between the two germline ends. The CDR3 length is 13 residues. Germline V gives CDR1 SNHLY, CDR2 FYNNEI. The CDR3 nucleotides read TGTGCCAGCAGTGAAGGTTTAGGGTCCCTCCAGTACTTC. As protein: CASSEGLGSLQYF.

Written as DNA, the CDR3 is TGTGCCAGCAGCCCCAGACAAAATTACAATGAGCAGTTCTTC. Translated: CASSPRQNYNEQFF. The V gene is TRBV5-4, the J gene TRBJ2-1; D uncertain. The germline V and J ends were trimmed by 4 bases and 4 bases, with 12 bases remaining between them. The CDR3 loop spans 14 amino acids. The V gene's germline CDR1 is SGHNT and CDR2 YYREEE (reference sequence). The variable domain in full, completed from reference TRBV5-4 and TRBJ2-1, reads ETGVTQSPTHLIKTRGQQVTLRCSSQSGHNTVSWYQQALGQGPQFIFQYYREEENGRGNFPPRFSGLQFPNYSSELNVNALELDDSALYLCASSPRQNYNEQFFGPGTRLTVL.